The 13 T cell receptor beta chains listed next were all sequenced from one sample in a study of spatial heterogeneity in lung cancer. TCRdb recomputed calls from the 5' RACE reads with MiXCR, one row per CDR3 protein. The sample has 25,000 or so distinct CDR3 sequences, 8.4% seen once. Time point specified: sample taken at primary tumor resection. Material for sequencing was whole RNA from tumor, nontumor lung or frozen PBMC, left unsorted. The sample consisted of PBMCs, taken at surgery. Every receptor here comes from a female donor with early-stage non-small cell lung cancer.

This clonotype was seen many times. This chain connects TRBV28 to TRBJ1-5; D unclear. The CDR3 extends over 14 amino acids. Germline CDR1 MDHEN, CDR2 SYDVKM. V was cut by 5 bases and J by 1 base, with 9 bases left in between. CDR3 amino acids: CASSTHGSNQPQHF. Written as DNA, the CDR3 is TGTGCCAGCAGTACCCACGGGAGCAATCAGCCCCAGCATTTT.

There are a few counts of this clonotype. This sequence joins TRBV5-1 and TRBJ2-3, with 7 bases fitting TRBD1. The V segment lost 4 bases and the J segment 3 bases; nucleotides outside the gene matches: 8. The CDR3 length is 15 residues. CDR1 is SGHRS and CDR2 is YFSETQ in the germline V gene. This CDR3 is CASSPFDRATDTQYF. CDR3 bases: TGCGCCAGCAGCCCATTTGACAGGGCTACAGATACGCAGTATTTT.

This clonotype has a handful of counts. The V and J genes are TRBV20-1 and TRBJ1-5; possible D gene TRBD1, 6 bases. Germline V CDR1 and CDR2: DFQATT, SNEGSKA (reference sequence). Trimming left V 0 bases short and J 4 bases short, with 16 bases between. The CDR3 totals 16 residues. The CDR3 DNA follows: TGCAGTGCTAGAGATCAGACAGGAACCCCGAATCAGCCCCAGCATTTT. Translation gives CSARDQTGTPNQPQHF.

This clonotype has at least ten counts. CDR3 in amino acids: CASSIRTGGNYGYTF. The CDR3 DNA is TGTGCCAGCAGCATTCGGACAGGGGGGAACTATGGCTACACCTTC. The genes are TRBV3-1 and TRBJ1-2; 10 bases align to TRBD1. Germline CDR1 LGHDT, CDR2 YNNKEL (reference sequence). This CDR3 has 15 residues. The junction had 5 bases not matched to a gene; V was cut back by 5 bases and J by 2 bases.

This clonotype came up many times. The chain is built from TRBV28 and TRBJ2-7; 8 bases are a match to TRBD2. V gave up 3 bases and J gave up 2 bases; unmatched junction bases: 6. CDR1 and CDR2 from the germline V gene are MDHEN and SYDVKM. The CDR3 totals 15 residues. CDR3 nucleotides: TGTGCCAGCAGTTTCGGTAGCGGGACCGCCTACGAGCAGTACTTC. Protein sequence: CASSFGSGTAYEQYF.

This clonotype was observed a few times. This chain uses TRBV2 with TRBJ2-3; weak D call: TRBD2 (6 bases). The CDR3 runs 11 residues. Germline loops: CDR1 SNHLY, CDR2 FYNNEI. The V end was cut by 7 bases, the J end by 5 bases, with 7 bases between. CDR3 protein: CASMREDTQYF. The DNA of the CDR3 is TGTGCCAGCATGCGGGAAGATACGCAGTATTTT.

This clonotype occurred many times. This chain connects TRBV20-1 to TRBJ1-4; D remains ambiguous. This CDR3 has 14 residues. Germline-derived CDR1 and CDR2 are DFQATT and SNEGSKA (reference sequence). V was pared by 1 base and J by 2 bases, with 8 bases between. The CDR3 DNA sequence: TGCAGTGCTAGAGGGCCGGTTACTAATGAAAAACTGTTTTTT. Translation: CSARGPVTNEKLFF.

The sample holds many counts of this clonotype. The rearrangement joins TRBV19 to TRBJ1-4, with 7 bases identical to TRBD1. In germline, CDR1 is LNHDA, CDR2 SQIVND (reference sequence). V trimming: 6 bases; J trimming: 7 bases; junction bases outside the gene matches: 5. This CDR3 is 13 amino acids long. The CDR3 DNA reads as TGTGCCAGTAGACAGGGGCTAGTTGAAAAACTGTTTTTT. Encoded protein: CASRQGLVEKLFF.

The table lists this clonotype with a few counts. This chain links TRBV5-1 with TRBJ1-3, with D possibly being TRBD1 (5 bases). There are 15 residues in the CDR3. V lost 3 bases and J 3 bases, leaving 13 bases between the germline ends. Germline CDR1 reads SGHRS; CDR2 reads YFSETQ. Here the CDR3 DNA reads TGCGCCAGCAGCTCCCGGGACCTGGGTGGAAACACCATATATTTT. Protein sequence: CASSSRDLGGNTIYF.

This chain uses TRBV10-3 with TRBJ2-7; tentative D call: TRBD1 (6 bases). The CDR3 totals 15 residues. The germline CDR1 and CDR2 sequences are ENHRY and SYGVKD. Trimming left V 2 bases short and J 0 bases short, with 11 bases between. The CDR3 is CAISERTASSYEQYF. In nucleotides, the CDR3 is TGTGCCATCAGTGAGCGGACAGCGAGCTCCTACGAGCAGTACTTC.

This clonotype has at least ten counts. The chain joins TRBV4-2 to TRBJ2-1; 7 bases are shared with TRBD1. Looked up from germline, CDR1 is LGHNA and CDR2 is YNFKEQ. Trimming at V came to 1 base and at J to 0 bases, leaving 3 bases not matched to a gene. The CDR3 loop spans 16 amino acids. This CDR3 reads CASSQVDRVSYNEQFF. The CDR3 nucleotides are TGTGCCAGCAGCCAAGTAGACAGGGTCTCCTACAATGAGCAGTTCTTC.

The gene calls are TRBV20-1 and TRBJ1-2; no reliable D call. Germline CDR1 is DFQATT and CDR2 is SNEGSKA (reference sequence). Trimming removed 0 bases from V and 5 bases from J, with 7 bases in between. The CDR3 is 12 residues long. The CDR3 reads CSAREDLYGYTF. For the CDR3, the DNA is TGCAGTGCTAGAGAGGACCTATATGGCTACACCTTC.

The genes are TRBV2 and TRBJ2-7, with D possibly TRBD2 on 6 matching bases. In germline, CDR1 is SNHLY, CDR2 FYNNEI. The CDR3 is 16 residues long. The germline V and J ends were trimmed by 1 base and 0 bases, with 13 bases remaining between them. CDR3 sequence (DNA): TGTGCCAGCAGTGAAGGGTTTCTGGGGGGCTCCTACGAGCAGTACTTC. This sequence encodes CASSEGFLGGSYEQYF.